A single TCR beta chain is shown here with its context. This clone was seen only a few times. Its specific antigen is unknown. Per-base quality was not reported, and no clone a single base away is much larger than it. This sample was included in a study of CD8+ T cells in alopecia areata (dated by TCRdb to the late 2010s). Concerning the study at large: Treated patients were enrolled in an open-label pilot trial of oral tofacitinib, 5 to 10 mg twice daily, for moderate-to-severe alopecia areata. Tofacitinib was given for 6 to 18 months, followed by 6 months of follow-up off drug to assess delayed response and recurrence. For the treated patients, the SALT score, which quantifies what percentage of scalp surface area is affected, served as the measure of disease severity. The study used high-throughput TCRbeta sequencing to examine T cell clonal expansion in alopecia areata, in both the C3H/HeJ mouse model and human patients. Human TCRbeta sequencing covered scalp tissue and sorted CD4+ and CD8+ peripheral blood T cells from patchy and totalis/universalis alopecia areata patients and healthy controls. Biopsies were taken from tofacitinib-treated patients at baseline and again at 4 and 24 weeks into treatment, and several of those patients also had a later scalp biopsy. Clonality in the scalp was compared among normal scalp (n=4), patchy alopecia areata scalp (n=8), and alopecia totalis/universalis scalp (n=8). RNA came from the PAXgene miRNA kit for fixed scalp, the miRNeasy kit for PBMCs, and the RNeasy kit for mouse skin. Amplification of TCRbeta CDR3 regions was done by immunoSEQ multiplex PCR using 35 Vbeta forward primers and 13 Jbeta reverse primers. Overall study outcomes, separate from this receptor: Scalp TCR repertoire analysis is complicated because resident alphabeta T cells in normal human skin are also sequenced, whereas mouse skin is dominated by gammadelta T cells. Higher clonality and more expanded CD8+ clones were observed in lesional scalp than in normal scalp, particularly in alopecia totalis/universalis, a finding suggestive of antigenic drive. Tofacitinib significantly decreased scalp clonality and the number of expanded CD8+ clones among the top 100 scalp clones. Because the treated cohort was small and had only one nonresponder, larger studies are needed to examine links between baseline CD8+ expansion and response. Shared TCR sequences between patients were less evident than in mice, which may be partly attributable to HLA diversity in the patient population. Many expanded lesional clones were found to persist in scalp and blood during tofacitinib treatment, and relapse after treatment cessation may be partly explained by this persistence.

V was cut back by 0 bases and J by 7 bases, leaving a gap of 7 bases between them. From the cysteine up to the phenylalanine, the CDR3 has a length of 13 residues. Just the 39-base CDR3 DNA is kept, in frame starting at base 1. CDR1 and CDR2 are drawn from the germline V gene: SGHVS, FQNEAQ. Library generation was performed with the immunoSEQ multiplex PCR assay. For TCR sequencing, RNA was extracted from every sample and reverse transcribed into cDNA to serve as template. SuperScript III was used for first-strand cDNA synthesis, primed with a 2:1 mix of oligo-dT and random hexamers. A synthetic immune receptor repertoire was used to gauge amplification bias, and whatever bias remained was removed computationally. In the authors' own workflow: Raw reads were preprocessed to remove errors, and CDR3 was defined by IMGT conventions from the conserved cysteine to phenylalanine. Clonality was computed as 1 minus the Shannon entropy, with the entropy normalized by log2 of the number of productive unique TCRs. Whether scalp clones were CD4 or CD8 was inferred by matching scalp TCRbeta sequences against CD4 and CD8 repertoires sorted from blood. In its TCRdb copy, this immuneACCESS table keeps in-frame sequences only and misses some clones. Where compared with another copy, unresolved V genes explain less than half of these, and the others have no known cause. V, J and clone size reflect that table, while D and trimming were determined from the DNA. This sample comprises around 110,000 clones, under 60% of them detected only once. The top ten clones comprise 9% to 15% of the sample.

The time point label, read with the paper, signifies: less than 25 weeks on oral tofacitinib. The sample's treatment or condition, from its label and the paper: oral pan-JAK inhibitor, 5-10 mg twice daily. From alopecia areata patients, peripheral blood was collected along with lesional scalp punch biopsies. PBMCs were separated by density centrifugation and stained for CD3, CD4 and CD8, after which CD4+ and CD8+ T cells were sorted on a FACSAria. The chain employs TRBV7-8 and TRBJ2-1; the D gene cannot be named for sure. The sequencing here drew on CD8+ T cells sorted from blood, taken at week 24, from a patient treated with tofacitinib. The source of this sequence is a human donor with alopecia areata. The CDR3 protein sequence reads: CASSLAAANEQFF. Here is the DNA: TGTGCCAGCAGCTTAGCGGCAGCGAATGAGCAGTTCTTC.